This T cell receptor (beta chain) stems from a study of shared clonotypes between healthy human individuals. Study conclusions and caveats: Limitation of the genetic and exposure-history diversity represented came from the few donors. Non-shared clonotypes displayed generation probabilities falling below those of clonotypes present in all four donors.

Regarding this clone: Its antigen is unidentified.

The CDR3 contains 13 residues. Germline V gene data show CDR1 as SGHTA and CDR2 as FQGNSA. Trimming stripped 6 bases from V and 9 bases from J, with 15 bases between. Genomic DNA of each subset was evenly split across several immunoSEQ plates. Generated by immunoSEQ multiplex PCR, the TCRdb table keeps only in-frame clones and is missing some. This table holds 850,000 to 1,200,000 clones, approximately 76% found once. The receptor was isolated from a man aged 18 to 30 in good health. The source material was memory CD4+ T cells sorted from blood. Documented subset: CD45RA-negative fraction. This chain connects TRBV7-2 to TRBJ2-1, with D possibly being TRBD2 (5 bases). The CDR3 nucleotides read TGTGCCAGCAGAAAGACGCTGGCGGGTGAGCAGTTCTTC. Translating it yields CASRKTLAGEQFF.